This TCR beta chain was identified during a study of OX40 agonist ivuxolimab in advanced cancers. For the study at large: From roughly 20 to 90 years was the age range, with a mean of around 54 years, and nearly 85% were male.

Produced via immunoSEQ multiplex PCR; TCRdb's table is partial and in-frame only. The table shows tens of thousands of clones, with about 92% occurring only once. A note on this clone: The antigen remains undetermined.

Study-wide results and caveats: Normalized expansion of T-cell clones was also low for some nonresponders.

In germline, CDR1 is SGHRS, CDR2 YFSETQ. V dropped 4 bases and J dropped 2; count of bases not matched to a gene: 8. The CDR3 contains 16 residues. The TCR comes from an adult with an advanced solid tumor such as melanoma, head and neck, liver or kidney cancer. The material was CD4+ or CD8+ T cells sorted from blood, obtained in a trial of the OX40 agonist ivuxolimab. This chain joins TRBV5-1 and TRBJ2-5; 10 nucleotides agree with TRBD1. The CDR3 DNA reads TGCGCCAGCAGCGGTATGGGACAGGGGAATCAAGAGACCCAGTACTTC. This sequence encodes CASSGMGQGNQETQYF. Combining the CDR3 with reference TRBV5-1 and TRBJ2-5 gives the whole variable domain KAGVTQTPRYLIKTRGQQVTLSCSPISGHRSVSWYQQTPGQGLQFLFEYFSETQRNKGNFPGRFSGRQFSNSRSEMNVSTLELGDSALYLCASSGMGQGNQETQYFGPGTRLLVL.